The rows below give T cell receptor beta chains drawn from one sample of a study of control samples from healthy donors and cancer patients. Profiled with immunoSEQ multiplex PCR; TCRdb holds only in-frame clones, not every one. The sample has 120,000 or so clones, approximately 90% seen once. Sample: PBMCs. The receptors derive from a woman in her sixties or seventies with lung cancer. Both conserved end residues are part of each CDR3. Each record gives: J gene, V gene, clone size, D gene, CDR3 DNA, CDR3 protein. The D gene is left open where the match is weak. Where a row states a size, it is once, few, many or the class of an expanded clone; other rows omit it.

TRBJ2-1,TRBV7-2,NA,TRBD2,TGTGCCAGCAGCCTCCAGTCGGGACTAGCGGAGTTGAATGAGCAGTTCTTC,CASSLQSGLAELNEQFF
TRBJ1-6,TRBV7-6,NA,NA,TGTGCCAGCAGCCCCTCCGGCCAGGGGAATTCCCATAATTCACCCCTCCACTTT,CASSPSGQGNSHNSPLHF
TRBJ1-2,TRBV25-1,NA,NA,TGTGCCAGCACGCCCGGGGCAGCTTATGGCTACACCTTC,CASTPGAAYGYTF
TRBJ2-7,TRBV10-3,NA,TRBD2,TGTGCCATCAGTGGTCAGACTAGCGGGACCCTCTCTACCTACGAGCAGTACTTC,CAISGQTSGTLSTYEQYF
TRBJ1-2,TRBV3-1/TRBV3-2,NA,TRBD1,TGTGCCAGCAGCCTACAGGGGGCTTATGGCTACACCTTC,CASSLQGAYGYTF
TRBJ2-7,TRBV19,NA,NA,TGTGCCAGTAGTATTGGACTGCACAGCTCCTACGAGCAGTACTTC,CASSIGLHSSYEQYF
TRBJ2-7,TRBV30,NA,NA,TGTGCCTGGAGTGTCAGGGGGAGGCTCTCCTACGAGCAGTACTTC,CAWSVRGRLSYEQYF
TRBJ2-1,TRBV27,once,NA,TGTGCCAGCAGTCCAACCGGACTCCTCTACAATGAGCAGTTCTTC,CASSPTGLLYNEQFF
TRBJ2-1,TRBV27,NA,NA,TGTGCCAGCAGTCTCAGAAATGAGCAGTTCTTC,CASSLRNEQFF
TRBJ2-5,TRBV12-3/TRBV12-4,NA,NA,TGTGCCAGCAGTTTGAGAGGGGAGACCCAGTACTTC,CASSLRGETQYF
TRBJ2-1,TRBV5-1,NA,TRBD2,TGCGCCAGCAGCAGCTCGGGACTAGCCAGCTCCTACAATGAGCAGTTCTTC,CASSSSGLASSYNEQFF
TRBJ2-5,TRBV27,NA,NA,TGTGCCAGCAGTTTATGGGGGGAGACCCAGTACTTC,CASSLWGETQYF
TRBJ2-1,TRBV6-5,NA,TRBD2,TGTGCCAGCAGTTACGGGGGGGATTGGCTTTACAATGAGCAGTTCTTC,CASSYGGDWLYNEQFF
TRBJ2-1,TRBV10-3,once,NA,TGTGCCATCAGTGAGGGGGGGCGCAATGAGCAGTTCTTC,CAISEGGRNEQFF
TRBJ2-3,TRBV29-1,few,TRBD1,TGCAGCGGTGACAGGGAGAGCACAGATACGCAGTATTTT,CSGDRESTDTQYF
TRBJ2-1,TRBV7-8,NA,NA,TGTGCCAGCAGCCAACAAAGCTCCTACAATGAGCAGTTCTTC,CASSQQSSYNEQFF
TRBJ2-7,TRBV18,NA,TRBD2,TGTGCCAGCTCATTCGGGGGGGCCGTCTACGAGCAGTACTTC,CASSFGGAVYEQYF
TRBJ2-1,TRBV7-9,NA,TRBD2,TGTGCCAGCAGCCCCTCGGGCGGGAGCAATGAGCAGTTCTTC,CASSPSGGSNEQFF
TRBJ2-2,TRBV19,NA,NA,TGTGCCAGTAGTATCTCAGCGGACCTGAACACCGGGGAGCTGTTTTTT,CASSISADLNTGELFF
TRBJ2-2,TRBV9,NA,NA,TGTGCCAGCAGCGTAGAAGTTAGCAGGAACACCGGGGAGCTGTTTTTT,CASSVEVSRNTGELFF
TRBJ1-3,TRBV30,NA,NA,TGTGCCTGGAGCCCCCGGGGGGTCCTCTCTGGAAACACCATATATTTT,CAWSPRGVLSGNTIYF
TRBJ2-2,TRBV25-1,NA,NA,TGTGCCAGCAGTGAATACGCAGGGGCGGGCGGGGAGCTGTTTTTT,CASSEYAGAGGELFF
TRBJ1-6,TRBV6-8,NA,NA,TGTGCCAGCAGTTACTCGGCTAGGGCGGGCTCCTATAATTCACCCCTCCACTTT,CASSYSARAGSYNSPLHF
TRBJ2-5,TRBV7-9,NA,TRBD2,TGTGCCAGCAGCCGGGGACTAGCGGGGGATCAAGAGACCCAGTACTTC,CASSRGLAGDQETQYF
TRBJ2-1,TRBV3-1/TRBV3-2,NA,TRBD2,TGTGCCAGCAGCCACGAGACTAGCGGGGGACACAATGAGCAGTTCTTC,CASSHETSGGHNEQFF
TRBJ1-6,TRBV5-8,NA,TRBD1,TGTGCCAGCCTAGACAGGGATAATTCACCCCTCCACTTT,CASLDRDNSPLHF
TRBJ1-4,TRBV6-4,NA,NA,TGTGCCAGCAGCCCACAGGGCGCAACTAATGAAAAACTGTTTTTT,CASSPQGATNEKLFF
TRBJ1-1,TRBV28,many,TRBD1,TGTGCCAGCAACTTAAGACAGGGCATGAACACTGAAGCTTTCTTT,CASNLRQGMNTEAFF
TRBJ2-2,TRBV7-3,NA,NA,TGTGCCAGCAGCTTAACGTTGGGGTCGGGCACCGGGGAGCTGTTTTTT,CASSLTLGSGTGELFF
TRBJ2-4,TRBV5-1,NA,NA,TGCGCCAGCAGCTTGGCCTTTCAGGGGTCGCACATTCAGTACTTC,CASSLAFQGSHIQYF
TRBJ1-5,TRBV24-1,NA,TRBD1,TGTGCCACCAGTGATTTGCGGGACAGGGGAAATCAGCCCCAGCATTTT,CATSDLRDRGNQPQHF
TRBJ2-1,TRBV5-1,once,TRBD2,TGCGCCAGCAGCCCCAATAGCGGGAGCCTCAATGAGCAGTTCTTC,CASSPNSGSLNEQFF
TRBJ2-7,TRBV9,NA,NA,TGTGCCAGCAGCGTAGGCCAGGGCCCATCCTACGAGCAGTACTTC,CASSVGQGPSYEQYF
TRBJ1-1,TRBV6-2/TRBV6-3,NA,TRBD1,TGTGCCAGCAGCCCGAATTTGGGGACAGGGGGCTCGACTGAAGCTTTCTTT,CASSPNLGTGGSTEAFF
TRBJ1-1,TRBV10-3,NA,NA,TGTGCCACCGGCCCGGGCCACGAAAACACTGAAGCTTTCTTT,CATGPGHENTEAFF
TRBJ2-6,TRBV6-1,NA,NA,TGTGCCAGCAGTGAAGTGGGGGCCACGAGAGGGGCCAACGTCCTGACTTTC,CASSEVGATRGANVLTF
TRBJ1-1,TRBV11-3,few,NA,TGTGCCAGCAGCGGAAGGATTGAAACTGAAGCTTTCTTT,CASSGRIETEAFF
TRBJ1-4,TRBV12-5,once,NA,TGTGCTAGTGGTTTGGTCTCTGCAACTAATGAAAAACTGTTTTTT,CASGLVSATNEKLFF
TRBJ1-6,TRBV18,NA,TRBD1,TGTGCCAGCTCCAAAGGACAGGGACTTAATTCACCCCTCCACTTT,CASSKGQGLNSPLHF
TRBJ2-4,TRBV14,NA,NA,TGTGCCAGCAGCCCGACGCCGGGCGCGGCCCCGTCAAACATTCAGTACTTC,CASSPTPGAAPSNIQYF
TRBJ1-5,TRBV28,few,NA,TGTGCCAGGGTCCGGGAGGACAATCAGCCCCAGCATTTT,CARVREDNQPQHF
TRBJ2-7,TRBV7-9,NA,NA,TGTGCCAGCAGCCCCCGGAACGGTGACTACGAGCAGTACTTC,CASSPRNGDYEQYF
TRBJ2-1,TRBV14,NA,NA,TGTGCCAGCAGCCAAGATTGGGCCACAGGGGAGCAGTTCTTC,CASSQDWATGEQFF
TRBJ2-7,TRBV5-6,NA,TRBD2,TGTGCCAGCAGCCGGGAGGATCATGGCTACGAGCAGTACTTC,CASSREDHGYEQYF
TRBJ2-7,TRBV28,NA,TRBD2,TGTGCCAGCAGCATAGCGGGGACCTACGAGCAGTACTTC,CASSIAGTYEQYF
TRBJ2-7,TRBV15,NA,TRBD2,TGTGCCACCAGCAGGGGGGAGCGGGGGCCGTACGAGCAGTACTTC,CATSRGERGPYEQYF
TRBJ1-5,TRBV6-2/TRBV6-3,NA,TRBD1,TGTGCCAGCAGTACAGGGGGCGATCAGCCCCAGCATTTT,CASSTGGDQPQHF
TRBJ2-5,TRBV24-1,NA,NA,TGTGCCACCAGTGAGGGGGCAAACAGGGAAGAGACCCAGTACTTC,CATSEGANREETQYF